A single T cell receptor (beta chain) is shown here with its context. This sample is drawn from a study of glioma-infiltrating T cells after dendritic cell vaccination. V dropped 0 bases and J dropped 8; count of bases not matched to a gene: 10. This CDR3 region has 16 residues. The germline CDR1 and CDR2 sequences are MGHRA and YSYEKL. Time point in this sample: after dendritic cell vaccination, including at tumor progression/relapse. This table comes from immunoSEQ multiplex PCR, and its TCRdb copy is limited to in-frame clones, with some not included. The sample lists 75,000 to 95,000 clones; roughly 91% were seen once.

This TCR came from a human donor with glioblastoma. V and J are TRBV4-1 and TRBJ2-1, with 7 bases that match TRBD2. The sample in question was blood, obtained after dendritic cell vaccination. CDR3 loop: CASSQDKIGLVDEQFF. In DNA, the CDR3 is TGCGCCAGCAGCCAAGATAAAATTGGACTAGTAGATGAGCAGTTCTTC.